This record covers a single T cell receptor beta chain. Germline V gene sequence: CDR1 LGHNA, CDR2 YSLEER. V lost 0 bases to trimming and J lost 1 base, with 2 bases between them. The CDR3 consists of 13 residues. This specimen belongs to a study of blood T cell repertoires in COVID-19. Study details: The cDNA or gDNA used as material had been derived from T cells, B-cell-depleted T cells, or PBMCs.

Data came from immunoSEQ multiplex PCR; TCRdb stores just in-frame clones and leaves some out. Of roughly 72,000 clones listed, roughly 80% are singletons. The rearrangement joins TRBV4-3 to TRBJ2-3; D remains ambiguous. This TCR came from a man aged 65-85 years who had recovered from COVID-19. The sequencing input was peripheral blood. The CDR3 spells CASSQDGTDTQYF. CDR3 coding DNA: TGCGCCAGCAGCCAAGACGGCACAGATACGCAGTATTTT.